A single sample gave rise to the 14 T cell receptor beta chains below, sequenced in a study of T cells in Graves' hyperthyroidism and ophthalmopathy. What was amplified from RNA transcripts were TCR beta CDR3 regions. The study used the HTBI primer set for a first-round RT-PCR of the TCR CDR3. One entry per CDR3 protein results from TCRdb running MiXCR on the multiplex PCR reads. Among approximately 620,000 distinct CDR3 sequences listed, approximately 15% were seen once. The sample comprised blood. The source of these receptors is a woman in her twenties or thirties with Graves' hyperthyroidism that later progressed to Graves' ophthalmopathy.

This clonotype was observed many times. For the CDR3, the DNA is TGTGCCAGCAGTTACGGCAGAATGAACACTGAAGCTTTCTTT. Protein: CASSYGRMNTEAFF. The gene calls are TRBV6-6 and TRBJ1-1; D uncertain. The CDR3 covers 14 residues. CDR1 and CDR2 (germline): MNHNY, SVGAGI (reference sequence). V was shortened by 2 bases and J by 0 bases, with 7 bases between the two germline ends.

This clonotype turned up a few times. V gene TRBV6-1 combines with J gene TRBJ1-4, with D maybe TRBD1 (6 bases). The CDR3 loop spans 13 amino acids. V was trimmed by 4 bases and J by 7 bases, leaving 10 bases between them. Germline CDR1 is MNHNS and CDR2 is SASEGT. The CDR3 is CASSATGFEKLFF. The CDR3 DNA is TGTGCCAGCAGTGCTACAGGGTTTGAAAAACTGTTTTTT.

Ten or more counts support this clonotype. V usage is TRBV13 and J usage is TRBJ1-1; D is uncertain. Germline V gene sequence: CDR1 PRHDT, CDR2 FYEKMQ (reference sequence). V lost 6 bases and J lost 1, with 12 bases in between. This CDR3 contains 14 residues. The DNA of the CDR3 is TGTGCCAGCAGGTACCCCCCAGGGAACACTGAAGCTTTCTTT. This sequence encodes CASRYPPGNTEAFF.

The sample holds a few counts of this clonotype. The chain joins TRBV6-2 or TRBV6-3 to TRBJ2-1; 11 nucleotides agree with TRBD2. CDR1 and CDR2 (germline): MNHEY, SVGEGT. The CDR3 spans 16 residues. V dropped 8 bases and J dropped 8; count of bases not matched to a gene: 14. The DNA of the CDR3 is TGTGCCAGCCTTCCTCGCACTAGCGGGAGTTTCTATGAGCAGTTCTTC. This sequence encodes CASLPRTSGSFYEQFF.

This clonotype was picked up a small number of times. V gene TRBV6-1 combines with J gene TRBJ2-7; 8 nucleotides line up with TRBD1. The germline V gene has CDR1 MNHNS and CDR2 SASEGT. CDR3 length equals 17 residues. V dropped 1 base and J dropped 6; count of bases not matched to a gene: 14. CDR3: CASSEGFRTGLFSEQYF. Written as DNA, the CDR3 is TGTGCCAGCAGTGAAGGGTTTAGGACAGGGCTCTTTTCCGAGCAGTACTTC.

This clonotype was picked up a small number of times. The gene calls are TRBV6-1 and TRBJ2-2; TRBD1 matches 11 bases. The germline CDR1 and CDR2 sequences are MNHNS and SASEGT. The CDR3 is 16 amino acids. With 6 bases clipped from V and 4 bases from J, the junction kept 7 bases outside the gene matches. CDR3 bases: TGTGCCAGCAGCCTAGGGACAGGGGGGTTCACCGGGGAGCTGTTTTTT. Amino acid sequence: CASSLGTGGFTGELFF.

This clonotype was recorded at least ten times. V and J are TRBV7-2 and TRBJ2-1, with TRBD2 matching 10 bases. CDR1 and CDR2 from the germline V gene are SGHTA and FQGNSA. The CDR3 spans 13 residues. V shed 10 bases and J 8 bases; nucleotides not matched to a gene: 8. CDR3 sequence reads: CATGTSENYEQFF. The CDR3, as DNA: TGTGCCACCGGGACTAGCGAAAACTATGAGCAGTTCTTC.

This clonotype appeared many times. The CDR3 region is CASSLGTGRSSSEQYF. CDR3 DNA sequence: TGTGCCAGCAGCTTGGGGACAGGCCGTAGTTCGAGCGAGCAGTACTTC. The chain couples TRBV11-2 to TRBJ2-7; 8 positions match TRBD1. The CDR3 consists of 16 residues. Germline CDR1 SGHAT, CDR2 FQNNGV. The J segment lost 6 bases and the V segment lost 3 bases, leaving 13 bases of the junction unmatched.

This clonotype has a count of ten or more. This chain uses TRBV6-5 with TRBJ2-7; 10 bases align to TRBD2. The CDR3 runs 15 residues. V shed 4 bases, J shed 3 bases, and the junction held 6 bases outside the gene matches. CDR1 MNHEY and CDR2 SVGAGI come from the germline V gene. The CDR3 loop reads CASSSLAGKNYEQYF. The CDR3 DNA reads as TGTGCCAGCAGTTCACTAGCGGGAAAGAACTACGAGCAGTACTTC.

This clonotype was detected ten times or more. This sequence joins TRBV2 and TRBJ1-2; D unresolved. CDR3 length equals 12 residues. V was clipped by 8 bases and J by 1 base, with 8 bases between them. Germline V gene sequence: CDR1 SNHLY, CDR2 FYNNEI. DNA for the CDR3: TGTGCCAGCCTTACACTTAACTATGGCTACACCTTC. Translating gives CASLTLNYGYTF.

The genes are TRBV6-1 and TRBJ1-4; 8 bases are shared with TRBD1. V lost 7 bases, J lost 8 bases, and 12 bases stayed unmatched. The CDR3 is 15 residues long. From germline, CDR1 is MNHNS and CDR2 SASEGT. CDR3 nucleotides: TGTGCCAGCACCCAAAGCAGGGGGCCGGGGGAAAAACTGTTTTTT. Translating it yields CASTQSRGPGEKLFF.

There are a few counts of this clonotype. The gene calls are TRBV9 and TRBJ2-7; 9 nucleotides align to TRBD1. CDR1 SGDLS and CDR2 YYNGEE come from the germline V gene. J lost 5 bases, V lost 0 bases, and 6 bases had no gene match. The CDR3 contains 15 residues. The CDR3 DNA sequence: TGTGCCAGCAGCGTAGTTGACAGGGGGGTACACGAGCAGTACTTC. Residues: CASSVVDRGVHEQYF. Full variable domain (rest looked up from reference TRBV9 and TRBJ2-7): DSGVTQTPKHLITATGQRVTLRCSPRSGDLSVYWYQQSLDQGLQFLIQYYNGEERAKGNILERFSAQQFPDLHSELNLSSLELGDSALYFCASSVVDRGVHEQYFGPGTRLTVT.

Only a few counts were recorded for this clonotype. A much bigger clone sits one base away, suggesting this may be a read error. The chain has TRBV6-1 and TRBJ1-2; 7 nucleotides match TRBD1. Germline V gene data show CDR1 as MNHNS and CDR2 as SASEGT. The CDR3 has 14 residues. The CDR3: CAISVETTGDDYTF. CDR3 sequence (DNA): TGTGCCATCAGTGTTGAAACAACAGGGGATGACTACACCTTC.

This clonotype was seen at least ten times. The chain joins TRBV5-5 to TRBJ2-2; D remains unclear. Germline CDR1 and CDR2: SGHKS and YYEKEE (reference sequence). The CDR3 is 14 amino acids. V shed 6 bases and J shed 3 bases, with 12 bases lying between them. Here the CDR3 DNA reads TGTGCCAGCACCCCGGGCCCCGACACCGGGGAGCTGTTTTTT. It translates to CASTPGPDTGELFF.